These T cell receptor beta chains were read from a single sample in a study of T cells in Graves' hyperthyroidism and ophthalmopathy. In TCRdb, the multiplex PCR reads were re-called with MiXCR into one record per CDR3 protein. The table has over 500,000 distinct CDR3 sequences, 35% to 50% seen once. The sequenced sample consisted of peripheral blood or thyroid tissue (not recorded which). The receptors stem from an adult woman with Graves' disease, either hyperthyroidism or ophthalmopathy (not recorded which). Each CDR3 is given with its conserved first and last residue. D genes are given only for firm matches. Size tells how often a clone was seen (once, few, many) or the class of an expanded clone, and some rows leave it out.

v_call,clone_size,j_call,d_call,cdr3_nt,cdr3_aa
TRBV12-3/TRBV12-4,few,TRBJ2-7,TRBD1,TGTGCCAGCAGCTTTGCCGGGACAGGGGGCTACGAGCAGTACTTC,CASSFAGTGGYEQYF
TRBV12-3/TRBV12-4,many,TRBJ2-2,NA,TGTGCCAGCAGGGCTGGGACCACCGGGGAGCTGTTTTTT,CASRAGTTGELFF
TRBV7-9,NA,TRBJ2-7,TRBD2,TGTGCCACTACCCCTAGCGGGAGGGCCTACGAGCAGTACTTC,CATTPSGRAYEQYF
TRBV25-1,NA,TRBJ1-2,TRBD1,TGTGCCAGCAGCCGACAGGGGGTTCACTATGGCTACACCTTC,CASSRQGVHYGYTF
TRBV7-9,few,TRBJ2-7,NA,TGTGCCAGCGGCTCCCCCCGGATGGGTGACGAGCAGTACTTC,CASGSPRMGDEQYF
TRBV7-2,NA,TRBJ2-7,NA,TGTGCCAGCAGTCAGCTCGACAGGTCCTACGAGCAGTACTTC,CASSQLDRSYEQYF
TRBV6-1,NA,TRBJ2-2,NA,TGTGCCAGCGGACATTACGGGGTCACCGGGGAGCTGTTTTTT,CASGHYGVTGELFF
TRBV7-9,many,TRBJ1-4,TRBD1,TGTGCCAGCAGCGGCCGGGACAGGGGTGAAAAACTGTTTTTT,CASSGRDRGEKLFF
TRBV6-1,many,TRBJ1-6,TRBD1,TGTGCCAGCAGGACGGGACAGGGGTCACCCCTCCACTTT,CASRTGQGSPLHF
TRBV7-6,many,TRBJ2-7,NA,TGTGCCAGCAGCCCCCGAGTGTTCAACGAGCAGTACTTC,CASSPRVFNEQYF
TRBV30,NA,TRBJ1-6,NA,TGTGCCTGGAGTGATCATAATTCACCCCTCCACTTT,CAWSDHNSPLHF
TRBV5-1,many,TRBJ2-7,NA,TGCGCCAGCAGCTTGGATGGCGTCTACGAGCAGTACTTC,CASSLDGVYEQYF
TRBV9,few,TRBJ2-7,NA,TGTGCCAGCAGCGTAGGCTCCCAAACTAGTACTCTTTACGAGCAGTACTTC,CASSVGSQTSTLYEQYF
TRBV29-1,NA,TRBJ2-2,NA,TGCAGCGATGTAAGCGGGACAGCGAACACCGGGGAGCTGTTTTTT,CSDVSGTANTGELFF
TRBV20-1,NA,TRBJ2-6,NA,TGCAGTGCTACGGTCTCTGGGGCCAACGTCCTGACTTTC,CSATVSGANVLTF
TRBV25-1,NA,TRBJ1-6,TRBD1,TGTGCATTGAGGGACAGTAATTCACCCCTCCACTTT,CALRDSNSPLHF
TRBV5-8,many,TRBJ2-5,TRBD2,TGTGCCAGCAGCTTGGTGCTAGCGGGAACAGAGACCCAGTACTTC,CASSLVLAGTETQYF
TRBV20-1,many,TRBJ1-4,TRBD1,TGCAGTGCTACCGGGACAGGGGGATCACAGCCTGAAAAACTGTTTTTT,CSATGTGGSQPEKLFF
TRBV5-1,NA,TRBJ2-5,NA,TGCGCCAGCAGCGGTCTGGAGGGGTCCAAAGAGACCCAGTACTTC,CASSGLEGSKETQYF
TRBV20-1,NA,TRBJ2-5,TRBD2,TGCAGTGCTAGGGGAGGGTCCTACGAGCAAGAGACCCAGTACTTC,CSARGGSYEQETQYF
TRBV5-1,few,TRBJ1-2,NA,TGCGCCAGCAGCTTGGTTTCTCGGGGTAACTATGGCTACACCTTC,CASSLVSRGNYGYTF
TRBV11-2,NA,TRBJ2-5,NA,TGTGCCAGCAGCAGAGATCTGGGGTCACAGACCCAGTACTTC,CASSRDLGSQTQYF
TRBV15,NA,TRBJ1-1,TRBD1,TGTGCCACCAACACGGACAGGAGGCTCACTGAAGCTTTCTTT,CATNTDRRLTEAFF
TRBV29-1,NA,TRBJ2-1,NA,TGCAGCGCCTGGGGGAGGTTGGCCTACAATGAGCAGTTCTTC,CSAWGRLAYNEQFF
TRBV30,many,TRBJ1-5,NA,TGTGCCTGGGCCAGGGGAATGGGTCAGCCCCAGCATTTT,CAWARGMGQPQHF
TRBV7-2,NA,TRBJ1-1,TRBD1,TGTGCCAGCAGCTTAGATATACGGGACAGGAGGAACACTGAAGCTTTCTTT,CASSLDIRDRRNTEAFF
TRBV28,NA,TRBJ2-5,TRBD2,TGTGCCAGCAGTTTAGAGACGGGAGGGCTGAAAGAGACCCAGTACTTC,CASSLETGGLKETQYF
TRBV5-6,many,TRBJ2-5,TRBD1,TGTGCCAGCAGCTCACCGGGACAGCAAGAGACCCAGTACTTC,CASSSPGQQETQYF
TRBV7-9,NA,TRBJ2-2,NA,TGTGCCAGCAGCTTAGTCGACCCGAACACCGGGGAGCTGTTTTTT,CASSLVDPNTGELFF
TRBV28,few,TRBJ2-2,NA,TGTGCCAGCAGTTTAATGACAGAACAGCTGTTTTTT,CASSLMTEQLFF
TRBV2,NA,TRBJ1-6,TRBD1,TGTGCCAGCAGATCTCCGGGACAGGGGAATTCACCCCTCCACTTT,CASRSPGQGNSPLHF
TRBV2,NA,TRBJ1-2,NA,TGTGCCACCCACCCTTCGGGGGACTATGGCTACACCTTC,CATHPSGDYGYTF
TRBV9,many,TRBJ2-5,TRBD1,TGTGCCAGCAGCACCTGGCCGGGACAGGGGGAAGAGACCCAGTACTTC,CASSTWPGQGEETQYF
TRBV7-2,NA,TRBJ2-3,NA,TGTGCCAGCAGCTCTAACAGAGCAGATACGCAGTATTTT,CASSSNRADTQYF
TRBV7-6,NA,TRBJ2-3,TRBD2,TGTGCCAGCAGCTTCGGACTAGCGGGGGGGGGCACAGATACGCAGTATTTT,CASSFGLAGGGTDTQYF
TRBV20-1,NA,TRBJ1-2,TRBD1,TGCAGTGCTAGAGAACAGGGTGGTCAGGGGGTGTATGGCTACACCTTC,CSAREQGGQGVYGYTF
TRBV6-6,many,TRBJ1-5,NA,TGTGCCAGCACCCAAATGGGGAGATATAGCAATCAGCCCCAGCATTTT,CASTQMGRYSNQPQHF
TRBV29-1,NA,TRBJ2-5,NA,TGCAGCTTGAGTGGCCTCCAAGAGACCCAGTACTTC,CSLSGLQETQYF
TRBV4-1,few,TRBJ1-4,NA,TGCGCCAGCAGCCAAGATCATGGGGGCCTTAATGAAAAACTGTTTTTT,CASSQDHGGLNEKLFF
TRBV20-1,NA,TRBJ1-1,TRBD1,TGCAGTGCCACCGCAGGGGGCACTGAAGCTTTCTTT,CSATAGGTEAFF
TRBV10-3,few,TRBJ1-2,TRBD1,TGTGCTACGACAGGGGTTGGCTACACCTTC,CATTGVGYTF
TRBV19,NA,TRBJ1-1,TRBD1,TGTGCCAGTAGTATCGGGACAGGGACGAACACTGAAGCTTTCTTT,CASSIGTGTNTEAFF
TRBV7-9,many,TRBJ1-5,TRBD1,TGTGCCAGCAGCTTATCTACAGGGGACCAGCCCCAGCATTTT,CASSLSTGDQPQHF
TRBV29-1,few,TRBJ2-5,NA,TGCAGCGGGGAATCAGCGGAGACCCAGTACTTC,CSGESAETQYF
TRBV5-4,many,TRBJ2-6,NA,TGTGCCAGCAGCCCTCTGATCGGGGCTGGGGCCAACGTCCTGACTTTC,CASSPLIGAGANVLTF
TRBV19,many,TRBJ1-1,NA,TGTGCCAGTAGTATAGTCTCCGGTATGAACACTGAAGCTTTCTTT,CASSIVSGMNTEAFF
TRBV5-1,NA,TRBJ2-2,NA,TGCGCCAGCAGCCTAGCGGGACAGGGGTTCGCCGGGGAGCTGTTTTTT,CASSLAGQGFAGELFF
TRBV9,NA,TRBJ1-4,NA,TGTGCCAGCAGCGTAGAAGCAGGGAGGGATGAAAAACTGTTTTTT,CASSVEAGRDEKLFF
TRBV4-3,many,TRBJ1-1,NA,TGCGCCAGCAGCCAAGTACGGCAGAACACTGAAGCTTTCTTT,CASSQVRQNTEAFF
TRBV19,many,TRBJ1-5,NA,TGTGCCAGTAGCTCTACAGGGCTTCAGCAGCCCCAGCATTTT,CASSSTGLQQPQHF